Each of the 23 T cell receptor beta chains below was sequenced from the same sample in a study of beta chain features in type 1 diabetes. Their cognate antigens are unknown. The authors reverse transcribed all of the isolated RNA, so sequencing captured expressed TCRB transcripts. The repertoire was sequenced with immunoSEQ multiplex PCR; TCRdb's copy has only in-frame clones and lacks some. The repertoire holds under 200,000 clones, with around a tenth as singletons. Findings and limits, study-wide: Moderately but significantly shorter TCRB CDR3s were found in Type 1 diabetes patients in all four CD4+ subsets.

The sequencing input was central memory CD4+ T cells from blood. These receptors were obtained from a man aged 25-40 years with type 1 diabetes.

The rearrangement joins TRBV2 to TRBJ2-7, with D perhaps TRBD2 (5 bases). The CDR3 length is 13 residues. Germline CDR1 is SNHLY and CDR2 is FYNNEI. Deletions cut 5 bases from V and 6 bases from J, with 14 bases between. CDR3 bases: TGTGCCAGCAGTCCCCCGGGATTCCTCGAGCAGTACTTC. It encodes CASSPPGFLEQYF. Together with reference TRBV2 and TRBJ2-7, the CDR3 gives the full variable domain: EPEVTQTPSHQVTQMGQEVILRCVPISNHLYFYWYRQILGQKVEFLVSFYNNEISEKSEIFDDQFSVERPDGSNFTLKIRSTKLEDSAMYFCASSPPGFLEQYFGPGTRLTVT.

This clone has a handful of counts. The V gene is TRBV18, the J gene TRBJ2-7; D is perhaps TRBD1 (5 bases). This CDR3 has 14 amino acids. V shed 1 base and J shed 6 bases, with 13 bases lying between them. Germline CDR1 and CDR2: KGHSH and LQKENI. The CDR3 nucleotides are TGTGCCAGCTCACCACGACAGCAGAACTCCGAGCAGTACTTC. Translation gives CASSPRQQNSEQYF.

This clone was observed a few times. This rearrangement joins TRBV29-1 to TRBJ1-2; tentative D call: TRBD1 (5 bases). The CDR3 consists of 16 residues. V was shortened by 5 bases and J by 1 base, with 20 bases between the two germline ends. Germline CDR1 reads SQVTM; CDR2 reads ANQGSEA. CDR3 bases: TGCAGCGTTCGGATCGGAGGGCTGAGGGGTAACTATGGCTACACCTTC. Translating it yields CSVRIGGLRGNYGYTF.

The genes are TRBV10-3 and TRBJ1-3; no firm D call. In germline, CDR1 is ENHRY, CDR2 SYGVKD. Trimming cost V 2 bases and J 6 bases, with 8 bases left between them. The CDR3 runs 13 residues. The CDR3 protein is CAISEAVLNTIYF. The CDR3 DNA follows: TGTGCCATCAGTGAGGCGGTGTTAAACACCATATATTTT.

The chain employs TRBV7-6 and TRBJ1-1; D call uncertain. V was trimmed by 3 bases and J by 5 bases, leaving 13 bases between them. The germline gives CDR1 SGHVS, CDR2 FNYEAQ. The CDR3 is made up of 14 amino acids. The CDR3, as DNA: TGTGCCAGCAGCTTTACCCACGGCGGGACTGAAGCTTTCTTT. Translating gives CASSFTHGGTEAFF.

The V and J genes are TRBV4-1 and TRBJ2-7; tentatively, D is TRBD2 (5 bases). The CDR3 consists of 15 residues. With 4 bases removed from V and 2 bases from J, the gap between germline ends came to 15 bases. Germline V lookup: CDR1 MGHRA, CDR2 YSYEKL. The CDR3 protein is CASSRGTGNPYEQYF. Written as DNA, the CDR3 is TGCGCCAGCAGCCGAGGAACGGGGAACCCCTACGAGCAGTACTTC.

The V and J genes are TRBV7-6 and TRBJ2-2; D is possibly TRBD2 (6 bases). CDR3 size: 13 residues. Between the trimmed V and J ends, which lost 10 bases and 5 bases, there was a span of 14 bases. In germline, CDR1 is SGHVS, CDR2 FNYEAQ. This chain's CDR3 is CAIGTPYTGELFF. The CDR3 nucleotides are TGTGCCATAGGGACTCCCTATACCGGGGAGCTGTTTTTT.

The chain joins TRBV21-1 to TRBJ2-5; the DNA was not used to check the table's D call, TRBD2. TRBV21-1 is labeled a pseudogene. The CDR3 consists of 15 residues. The CDR3 DNA follows: TGTGCCAACAAGGGCGGGATCCAGTACCAAGAGACCCAGTACTTC. It specifies CANKGGIQYQETQYF.

This clone has just a few counts. CDR3 nucleotides: TGTGCCAGCAGCCACCGGGACAGGGTTACCGGGGAGCTGTTTTTT. This translates into CASSHRDRVTGELFF. The gene calls are TRBV13 and TRBJ2-2; 9 positions agree with TRBD1. The V and J ends lost 5 bases and 5 bases, in that order; junction bases with no gene match: 6. The CDR3 spans 15 residues. The V gene's germline CDR1 is PRHDT and CDR2 FYEKMQ (reference sequence).

This clone came up a few times. This chain joins TRBV2 and TRBJ2-5; weak D call: TRBD1 (7 bases). CDR3 length equals 15 residues. V lost 1 base, J lost 5 bases, and 14 bases lay in between. Germline-derived CDR1 and CDR2 are SNHLY and FYNNEI. CDR3 residues: CASSEGRGDTETQYF. The CDR3 region has the DNA TGTGCCAGCAGTGAAGGCAGGGGGGATACGGAGACCCAGTACTTC.

This clone turned up a few times. The chain carries TRBV18 and TRBJ1-1; TRBD1 matches at 8 bases. With V trimmed by 3 bases and J by 3 bases, 15 bases remained unmatched. The CDR3 has 18 amino acids. Germline values: CDR1 KGHSH, CDR2 LQKENI. The CDR3 here is CASSPHPGQGRFDTEAFF. The CDR3 bases are TGTGCCAGCTCACCCCATCCCGGACAGGGTCGATTTGACACTGAAGCTTTCTTT.

The chain carries TRBV14 and TRBJ1-2; 10 bases map to TRBD1. Germline V gives CDR1 SGHDN, CDR2 FVKESK. The CDR3 sequence is 17 residues long. The J segment lost 4 bases and the V segment lost 4 bases, leaving 12 bases of the junction unmatched. Here the CDR3 reads CASSPLGTGASFYGYTF. CDR3 nucleotides: TGTGCCAGCAGCCCGCTCGGGACAGGGGCTTCTTTCTATGGCTACACCTTC.

The chain links TRBV28 to TRBJ2-3; D is unresolved. V was pared by 4 bases and J by 11 bases, with 10 bases between. This CDR3 spans 11 amino acids. Germline V gene data show CDR1 as MDHEN and CDR2 as SYDVKM. The CDR3 sequence: CASSSSLGQYF. As DNA, the CDR3 is TGTGCCAGCAGTTCGAGCCTTGGGCAGTATTTT.

This clone turned up a few times. The chain employs TRBV7-2 and TRBJ2-5; the match to TRBD2 covers 9 bases. Germline lookup yields CDR1 SGHTA and CDR2 FQGNSA. This CDR3 is built from 15 residues. Trimming at V came to 5 bases and at J to 6 bases, leaving 10 bases not matched to a gene. CDR3 DNA sequence: TGTGCCAGCAGCCCCCCAGCGGGAGGACCCAAGACCCAGTACTTC. Encoded protein: CASSPPAGGPKTQYF.

This clone was seen only a few times. V gene TRBV28 combines with J gene TRBJ1-3, with D unresolved. CDR1 MDHEN and CDR2 SYDVKM come from the germline V gene. This CDR3 contains 10 residues. V was shortened by 9 bases and J by 4 bases, with 4 bases between the two germline ends. In nucleotides, the CDR3 is TGTGCCAGTTCGGGAAACACCATATATTTT. As protein: CASSGNTIYF.

This clone was seen a few times. V is TRBV7-2 and J is TRBJ2-3; D is perhaps TRBD1 (5 bases). The CDR3 totals 15 residues. Trimming cost V 3 bases and J 2 bases, with 12 bases left between them. Germline loops: CDR1 SGHTA, CDR2 FQGNSA. CDR3 in amino acids: CASSLQGTNTDTQYF. The CDR3 nucleotides are TGTGCCAGCAGCTTGCAGGGTACGAACACAGATACGCAGTATTTT.

This clone was found many times. CDR3 sequence (DNA): TGTGCCAGCTCAAGCCGGACAGGGGGCAGTGGGGCCAACGTCCTGACTTTC. Translating it yields CASSSRTGGSGANVLTF. The J gene is TRBJ2-6, the V gene TRBV18, with 11 bases identical to TRBD1. CDR1 and CDR2 (germline): KGHSH, LQKENI. After removal of 5 bases from V and 3 bases from J, the junction contained 6 bases not matched to a gene. The CDR3 length is 17 residues.

The chain joins TRBV10-3 to TRBJ2-6, with 7 bases fitting TRBD1. Germline V gene lookup returns CDR1 ENHRY and CDR2 SYGVKD. The length of the CDR3 is 13 residues. The V and J ends lost 8 bases and 2 bases, in that order; junction bases with no gene match: 0. Written as DNA, the CDR3 is TGTGCCATCCAGGGGGCTGGGGCCAACGTCCTGACTTTC. It codes for CAIQGAGANVLTF.

The CDR3 loop is CASSRQDQDYGYTF. CDR3 sequence (DNA): TGCGCCAGCAGCCGACAGGACCAGGACTATGGCTACACCTTC. The J gene is TRBJ1-2, the V gene TRBV4-1, with D possibly matching TRBD1 (6 bases). V was clipped by 4 bases and J by 3 bases, with 12 bases between them. Germline CDR1 is MGHRA and CDR2 is YSYEKL. The CDR3 loop spans 14 amino acids.

This clone was counted a few times. V is TRBV11-2 and J is TRBJ2-7; the match to TRBD1 covers 9 bases. The length of the CDR3 is 15 residues. The J segment lost 2 bases and the V segment lost 4 bases, leaving 6 bases of the junction unmatched. Per the germline V gene, CDR1 is SGHAT and CDR2 is FQNNGV. In DNA form, the CDR3 reads TGTGCCAGCAGCTCGGACAGGGGAGGTCCCTACGAGCAGTACTTC. Protein: CASSSDRGGPYEQYF.

This clone has just a few counts. The gene calls are TRBV14 and TRBJ2-3; D gene uncertain. This CDR3 comprises 13 residues. Per germline, CDR1 SGHDN and CDR2 FVKESK. Trimming cost V 1 base and J 3 bases, with 5 bases left between them. CDR3 protein: CASSQGATDTQYF. DNA for the CDR3: TGTGCCAGCAGCCAAGGGGCAACAGATACGCAGTATTTT.

The chain recombines TRBV7-2 with TRBJ2-5; TRBD2 matches 9 bases. Unmatched junction bases numbered 9, after V lost 5 bases and J lost 5 bases. CDR1 SGHTA and CDR2 FQGNSA come from the germline V gene. The CDR3 has 15 amino acids. The CDR3 bases are TGTGCCAGCAGCGCCGAGCGGGAGGATCTGGAGACCCAGTACTTC. It encodes CASSAEREDLETQYF.

V is TRBV18 and J is TRBJ2-7; D might be TRBD2 (5 bases). Between the trimmed V and J ends, which lost 3 bases and 5 bases, there was a span of 11 bases. The length of the CDR3 is 13 residues. The germline CDR1 and CDR2 sequences are KGHSH and LQKENI. CDR3 sequence reads: CASSPLLLDEQYF. The CDR3 DNA reads as TGTGCCAGCTCACCCTTACTACTAGACGAGCAGTACTTC. The full variable domain, completed using reference TRBV18 and TRBJ2-7, is NAGVMQNPRHLVRRRGQEARLRCSPMKGHSHVYWYRQLPEEGLKFMVYLQKENIIDESGMPKERFSAEFPKEGPSILRIQQVVRGDSAAYFCASSPLLLDEQYFGPGTRLTVT.